The rows below give T cell receptor beta chains drawn from one sample of a study of blood T cell repertoires in COVID-19. Assay used: immunoSEQ multiplex PCR; TCRdb lists only in-frame clones, some missing. The sample contains a few hundred thousand clones, around 89% of which appear only once. The sequenced material came from peripheral blood. Receptor source: a woman aged 45-60 years with active or convalescent COVID-19. CDR3s leave out the opening cysteine and the closing phenylalanine or tryptophan. Fields, in order: V gene, J gene, CDR3 protein.

v_gene: TRBV28; j_gene: TRBJ1-5; CDR3aa: ASSLYGGGNQPQH
v_gene: TRBV6-2/TRBV6-3; j_gene: TRBJ1-4; CDR3aa: ASSPPRDRGHVGL
v_gene: TRBV19; j_gene: TRBJ2-2; CDR3aa: ATRGLALAGELF
v_gene: TRBV5-1; j_gene: TRBJ2-3; CDR3aa: ASSWNLAGGTDTQY
v_gene: TRBV3-1/TRBV3-2; j_gene: TRBJ2-3; CDR3aa: ASSLGTGGNTQY
v_gene: TRBV7-9; j_gene: TRBJ2-7; CDR3aa: ASSSYRATNEQY
v_gene: TRBV5-1; j_gene: TRBJ1-1; CDR3aa: ASSSSPAGTGNTEAF
v_gene: TRBV7-2; j_gene: TRBJ2-7; CDR3aa: ASSLRGSGTRNEQY
v_gene: TRBV18; j_gene: TRBJ2-3; CDR3aa: ASSPSGQDSTDTQY
v_gene: TRBV7-2; j_gene: TRBJ2-1; CDR3aa: ASSLARTSGTAGNEQF
v_gene: TRBV10-3; j_gene: TRBJ2-5; CDR3aa: AISTGEETQY
v_gene: TRBV4-1; j_gene: TRBJ1-1; CDR3aa: ASSQRRDSATMNTEAF
v_gene: TRBV12-3/TRBV12-4; j_gene: TRBJ2-1; CDR3aa: ASRSNRVGQF
v_gene: TRBV5-4; j_gene: TRBJ2-7; CDR3aa: ASSPRRVGNEQY
v_gene: TRBV5-6; j_gene: TRBJ2-1; CDR3aa: ASSYYRGGNEQF
v_gene: TRBV10-3; j_gene: TRBJ2-2; CDR3aa: AITDQGYTGELF
v_gene: TRBV6-5; j_gene: TRBJ1-1; CDR3aa: ASSRGGFGTEAF
v_gene: TRBV3-1/TRBV3-2; j_gene: TRBJ2-2; CDR3aa: ASSQGPLAGDAGELF
v_gene: TRBV25-1; j_gene: TRBJ2-5; CDR3aa: ASSERVAGETQY
v_gene: TRBV19; j_gene: TRBJ1-5; CDR3aa: ASTKTRTGVYSNQPQH
v_gene: TRBV30; j_gene: TRBJ2-1; CDR3aa: AWKRADRTDNEQF
v_gene: TRBV19; j_gene: TRBJ1-1; CDR3aa: ASSIRQGKTEAF
v_gene: TRBV18; j_gene: TRBJ2-7; CDR3aa: ASSLQDSAAEQY
v_gene: TRBV13; j_gene: TRBJ2-7; CDR3aa: ASSLQSGFYEQY
v_gene: TRBV9; j_gene: TRBJ1-2; CDR3aa: ASSVEVAGGYT
v_gene: TRBV29-1; j_gene: TRBJ1-1; CDR3aa: SASGNTEAF
v_gene: TRBV5-1; j_gene: TRBJ2-7; CDR3aa: ASRGGTGAYEQY
v_gene: TRBV30; j_gene: TRBJ1-5; CDR3aa: AWSLGRGKEPQH
v_gene: TRBV28; j_gene: TRBJ2-7; CDR3aa: ASIKYPGSGEQY
v_gene: TRBV6-2/TRBV6-3; j_gene: TRBJ1-1; CDR3aa: ASRPDRVGMYTEAF
v_gene: TRBV10-1; j_gene: TRBJ2-7; CDR3aa: ASSELWDRGRYEQY
v_gene: TRBV28; j_gene: TRBJ2-7; CDR3aa: ASSSIHLAGGYEQY
v_gene: TRBV11-1; j_gene: TRBJ2-7; CDR3aa: ATKGQGAYEQY
v_gene: TRBV27; j_gene: TRBJ2-1; CDR3aa: ASSPDRNLYNEQF
v_gene: TRBV3-1/TRBV3-2; j_gene: TRBJ2-3; CDR3aa: ASSSQGPDTQY
v_gene: TRBV7-2; j_gene: TRBJ2-5; CDR3aa: ASSLASTSGKTQY
v_gene: TRBV9; j_gene: TRBJ1-2; CDR3aa: ASSPRSTGGGYT
v_gene: TRBV11-2; j_gene: TRBJ1-1; CDR3aa: ASSSQQGGSTEAF
v_gene: TRBV7-9; j_gene: TRBJ1-2; CDR3aa: ASSLPGDYGYT
v_gene: TRBV2; j_gene: TRBJ1-5; CDR3aa: ASSEDFNQPQH
v_gene: TRBV19; j_gene: TRBJ1-5; CDR3aa: ASSTRPSRDSWEQGDQPQH
v_gene: TRBV19; j_gene: TRBJ1-5; CDR3aa: ASSIGGGVSNQPQH
v_gene: TRBV18; j_gene: TRBJ2-5; CDR3aa: ASSPRLARGQETQY
v_gene: TRBV28; j_gene: TRBJ1-1; CDR3aa: ASSSGQRNTEAF
v_gene: TRBV6-1; j_gene: TRBJ1-4; CDR3aa: ASSERQGVEKLF
v_gene: TRBV28; j_gene: TRBJ2-3; CDR3aa: ASSLYGRVGDRVTDTQY
v_gene: TRBV4-1; j_gene: TRBJ2-5; CDR3aa: ASSQGPEETQY
v_gene: TRBV3-1/TRBV3-2; j_gene: TRBJ2-2; CDR3aa: ASSRKTGAGTGELF
v_gene: TRBV18; j_gene: TRBJ2-7; CDR3aa: ASSPGQEDYEQY
v_gene: TRBV7-9; j_gene: TRBJ1-4; CDR3aa: ASSHRDNHEKLF
v_gene: TRBV18; j_gene: TRBJ1-1; CDR3aa: ASSTTGGTEAF
v_gene: TRBV7-2; j_gene: TRBJ1-5; CDR3aa: ASSLGQGQPQH
v_gene: TRBV27; j_gene: TRBJ2-1; CDR3aa: ASSLGPGPRGRGYNEQF
v_gene: TRBV6-5; j_gene: TRBJ1-1; CDR3aa: ASSRQGNTEAF
v_gene: TRBV28; j_gene: TRBJ2-7; CDR3aa: ASSSETSGKDEQY
v_gene: TRBV2; j_gene: TRBJ2-2; CDR3aa: ASLKVTSSTGELF
v_gene: TRBV29-1; j_gene: TRBJ2-7; CDR3aa: SVEVSSYEQY
v_gene: TRBV18; j_gene: TRBJ2-3; CDR3aa: ASSLGLAGSTDTQY
v_gene: TRBV5-1; j_gene: TRBJ2-7; CDR3aa: ASSLHQMETSLEQY
v_gene: TRBV11-2; j_gene: TRBJ2-1; CDR3aa: ASSLSNNPYNEQF